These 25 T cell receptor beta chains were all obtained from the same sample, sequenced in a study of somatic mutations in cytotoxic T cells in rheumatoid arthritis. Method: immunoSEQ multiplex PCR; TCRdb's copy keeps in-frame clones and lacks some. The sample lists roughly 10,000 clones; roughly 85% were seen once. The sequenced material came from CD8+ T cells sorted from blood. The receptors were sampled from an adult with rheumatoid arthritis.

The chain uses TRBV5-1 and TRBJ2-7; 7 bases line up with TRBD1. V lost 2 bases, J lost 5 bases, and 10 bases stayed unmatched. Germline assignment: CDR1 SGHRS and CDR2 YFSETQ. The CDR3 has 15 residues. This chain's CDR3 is CASSLPTGFEDEQYF. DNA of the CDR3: TGCGCCAGCAGCTTACCGACAGGGTTTGAGGACGAGCAGTACTTC.

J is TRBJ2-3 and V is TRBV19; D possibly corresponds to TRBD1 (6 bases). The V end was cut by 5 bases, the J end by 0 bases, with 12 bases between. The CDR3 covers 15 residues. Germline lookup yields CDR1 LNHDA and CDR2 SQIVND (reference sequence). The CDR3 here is CASSSPGESTDTQYF. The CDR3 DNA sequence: TGTGCCAGTAGTTCACCAGGGGAAAGCACAGATACGCAGTATTTT.

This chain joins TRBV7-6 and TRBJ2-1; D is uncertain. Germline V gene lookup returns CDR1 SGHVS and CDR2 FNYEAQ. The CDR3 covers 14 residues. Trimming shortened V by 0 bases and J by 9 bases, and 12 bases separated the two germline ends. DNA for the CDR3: TGTGCCAGCAGCTTAGCTTCAGGTCAAACTGAGCAGTTCTTC. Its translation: CASSLASGQTEQFF.

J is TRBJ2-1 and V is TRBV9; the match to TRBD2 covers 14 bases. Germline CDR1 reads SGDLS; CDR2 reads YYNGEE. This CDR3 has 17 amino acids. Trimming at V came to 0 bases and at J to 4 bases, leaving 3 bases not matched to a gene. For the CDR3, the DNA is TGTGCCAGCAGCGTAGGGGGGACTAGCGGGAGATACAATGAGCAGTTCTTC. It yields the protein CASSVGGTSGRYNEQFF. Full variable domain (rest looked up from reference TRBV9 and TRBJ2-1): DSGVTQTPKHLITATGQRVTLRCSPRSGDLSVYWYQQSLDQGLQFLIQYYNGEERAKGNILERFSAQQFPDLHSELNLSSLELGDSALYFCASSVGGTSGRYNEQFFGPGTRLTVL.

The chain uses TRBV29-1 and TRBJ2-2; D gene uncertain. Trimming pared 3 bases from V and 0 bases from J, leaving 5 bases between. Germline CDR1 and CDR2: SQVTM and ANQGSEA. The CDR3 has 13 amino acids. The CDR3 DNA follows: TGCAGCGTTGAGCAGACGAACACCGGGGAGCTGTTTTTT. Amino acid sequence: CSVEQTNTGELFF.

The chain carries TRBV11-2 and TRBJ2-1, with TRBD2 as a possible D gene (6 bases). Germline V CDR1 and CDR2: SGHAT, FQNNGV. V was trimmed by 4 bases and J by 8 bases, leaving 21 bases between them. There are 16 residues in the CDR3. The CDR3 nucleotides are TGTGCCAGCAGCTCCCTACCTAGCGAGGCGGGCGATGAGCAGTTCTTC. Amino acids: CASSSLPSEAGDEQFF.

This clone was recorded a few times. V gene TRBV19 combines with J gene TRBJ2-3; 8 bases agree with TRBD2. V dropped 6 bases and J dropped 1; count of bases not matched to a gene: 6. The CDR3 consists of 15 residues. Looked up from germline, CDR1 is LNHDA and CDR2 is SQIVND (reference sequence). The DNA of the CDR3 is TGTGCCAGTAGGGGAGCGGGAGAGGGCACAGATACGCAGTATTTT. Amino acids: CASRGAGEGTDTQYF.

The CDR3 bases are TGTGCCAGCAGCTTAGCGACAGGGAACTATGGCTACACCTTC. Its protein is CASSLATGNYGYTF. The chain uses TRBV7-9 and TRBJ1-2, with 7 positions matching TRBD1. The CDR3 contains 14 residues. The V gene end was trimmed by 0 bases and the J gene end by 2 bases; junction bases not matched to a gene: 0. Looked up from germline, CDR1 is SEHNR and CDR2 is FQNEAQ (reference sequence).

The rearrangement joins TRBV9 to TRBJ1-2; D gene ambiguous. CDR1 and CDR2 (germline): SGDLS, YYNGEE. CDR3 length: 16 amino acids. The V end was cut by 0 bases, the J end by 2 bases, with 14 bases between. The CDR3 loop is CASSVGREISNYGYTF. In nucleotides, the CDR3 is TGTGCCAGCAGCGTAGGACGGGAGATCTCGAACTATGGCTACACCTTC.

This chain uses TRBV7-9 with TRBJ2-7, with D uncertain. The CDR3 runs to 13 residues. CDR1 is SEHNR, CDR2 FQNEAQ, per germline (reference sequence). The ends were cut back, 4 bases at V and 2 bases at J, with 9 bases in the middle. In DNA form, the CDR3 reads TGTGCCAGCAGCTCTAGGGCAACCTACGAGCAGTACTTC. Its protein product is CASSSRATYEQYF.

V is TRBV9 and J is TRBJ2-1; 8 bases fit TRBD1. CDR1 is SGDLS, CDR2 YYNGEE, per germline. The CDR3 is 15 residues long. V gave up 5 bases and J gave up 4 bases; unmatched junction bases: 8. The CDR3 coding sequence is TGTGCCAGCAGAAGAGGACAGGGAGCATACAATGAGCAGTTCTTC. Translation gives CASRRGQGAYNEQFF.

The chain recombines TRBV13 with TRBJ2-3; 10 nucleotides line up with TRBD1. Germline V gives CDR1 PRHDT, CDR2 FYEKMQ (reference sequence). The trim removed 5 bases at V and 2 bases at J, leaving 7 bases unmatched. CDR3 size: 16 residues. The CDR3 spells CASSTRDRGITDTQYF. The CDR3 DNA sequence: TGTGCCAGCAGCACCCGGGACAGGGGTATCACAGATACGCAGTATTTT.

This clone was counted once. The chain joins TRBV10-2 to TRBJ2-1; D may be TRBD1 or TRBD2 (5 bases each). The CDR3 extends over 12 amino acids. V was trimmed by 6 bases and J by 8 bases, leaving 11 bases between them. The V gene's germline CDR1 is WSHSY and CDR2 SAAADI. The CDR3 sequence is CASRGVGDEQFF. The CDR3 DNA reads TGCGCCAGCAGGGGGGTTGGCGATGAGCAGTTCTTC.

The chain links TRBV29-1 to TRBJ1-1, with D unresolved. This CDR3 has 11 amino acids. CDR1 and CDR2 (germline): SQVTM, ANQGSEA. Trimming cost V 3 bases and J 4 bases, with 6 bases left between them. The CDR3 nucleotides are TGCAGCGTTGACTTTGGCACTGAAGCTTTCTTT. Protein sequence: CSVDFGTEAFF.

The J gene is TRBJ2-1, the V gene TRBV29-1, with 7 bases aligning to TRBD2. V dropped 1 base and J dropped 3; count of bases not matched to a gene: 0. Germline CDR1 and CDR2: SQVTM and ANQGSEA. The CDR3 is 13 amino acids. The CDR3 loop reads CSVEGGSYNEQFF. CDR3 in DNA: TGCAGCGTTGAAGGCGGGAGCTACAATGAGCAGTTCTTC.

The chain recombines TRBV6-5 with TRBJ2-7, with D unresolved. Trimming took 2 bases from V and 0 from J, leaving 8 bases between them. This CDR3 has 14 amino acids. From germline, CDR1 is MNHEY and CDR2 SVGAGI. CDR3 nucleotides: TGTGCCAGCAGTTACATGGTCCTCTCCTACGAGCAGTACTTC. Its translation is CASSYMVLSYEQYF.

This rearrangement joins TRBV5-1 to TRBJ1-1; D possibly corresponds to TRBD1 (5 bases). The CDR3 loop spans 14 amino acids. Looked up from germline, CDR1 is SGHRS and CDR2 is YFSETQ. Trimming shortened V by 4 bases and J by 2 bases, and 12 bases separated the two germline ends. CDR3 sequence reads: CASSLGEFNTEAFF. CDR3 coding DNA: TGCGCCAGCAGCCTAGGGGAGTTTAACACTGAAGCTTTCTTT.

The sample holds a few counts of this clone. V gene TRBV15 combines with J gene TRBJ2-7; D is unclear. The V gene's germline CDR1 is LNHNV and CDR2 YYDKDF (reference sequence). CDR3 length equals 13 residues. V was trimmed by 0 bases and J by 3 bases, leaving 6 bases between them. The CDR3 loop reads CATSRERHYEQYF. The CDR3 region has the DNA TGTGCCACCAGCAGAGAGAGGCACTACGAGCAGTACTTC.

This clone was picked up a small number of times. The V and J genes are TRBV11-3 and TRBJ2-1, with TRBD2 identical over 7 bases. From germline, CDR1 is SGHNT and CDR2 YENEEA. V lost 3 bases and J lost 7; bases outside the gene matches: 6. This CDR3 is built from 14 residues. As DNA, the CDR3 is TGTGCCAGCAGCTTGCGGGGGAGTAGTAATGAGCAGTTCTTC. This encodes CASSLRGSSNEQFF.

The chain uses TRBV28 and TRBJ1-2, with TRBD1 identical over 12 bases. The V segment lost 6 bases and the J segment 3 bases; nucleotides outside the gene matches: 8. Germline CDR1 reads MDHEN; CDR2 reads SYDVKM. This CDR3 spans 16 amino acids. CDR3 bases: TGTGCCAGCAGAGGGACAGGGGGCGAGGTGGACTATGGCTACACCTTC. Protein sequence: CASRGTGGEVDYGYTF.

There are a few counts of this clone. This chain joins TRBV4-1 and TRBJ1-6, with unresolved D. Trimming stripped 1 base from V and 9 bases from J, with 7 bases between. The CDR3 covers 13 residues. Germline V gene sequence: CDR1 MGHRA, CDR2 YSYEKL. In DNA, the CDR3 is TGCGCCAGCAGCCAAGGGTCCCCTTCACCCCTCCACTTT. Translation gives CASSQGSPSPLHF.

For the CDR3, the DNA is TGTGCCACCAGCAGAGTACGCAGCAGTAATCAGCCCCAGCATTTT. Translation: CATSRVRSSNQPQHF. V gene TRBV15 combines with J gene TRBJ1-5; no definite D call. Deletions cut 1 base from V and 4 bases from J, with 11 bases between. Germline-derived CDR1 and CDR2 are LNHNV and YYDKDF (reference sequence). The CDR3 covers 15 residues.

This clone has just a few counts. The DNA of the CDR3 is TGTGCCAGCAGTTTAGGACAGGGCCTAAATGAGCAGTTCTTC. Its protein product is CASSLGQGLNEQFF. The rearrangement joins TRBV27 to TRBJ2-1, with 8 bases that match TRBD1. Trimming cost V 2 bases and J 7 bases; bases outside gene matches: 4. The CDR3 sequence is 14 residues long. CDR1 and CDR2 (germline): MNHEY, SMNVEV (reference sequence).

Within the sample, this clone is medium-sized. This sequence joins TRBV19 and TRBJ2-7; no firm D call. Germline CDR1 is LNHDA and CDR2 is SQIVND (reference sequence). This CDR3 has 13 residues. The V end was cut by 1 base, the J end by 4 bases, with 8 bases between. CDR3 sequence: CASSIADMYEQYF. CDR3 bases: TGTGCCAGTAGTATAGCTGACATGTACGAGCAGTACTTC.

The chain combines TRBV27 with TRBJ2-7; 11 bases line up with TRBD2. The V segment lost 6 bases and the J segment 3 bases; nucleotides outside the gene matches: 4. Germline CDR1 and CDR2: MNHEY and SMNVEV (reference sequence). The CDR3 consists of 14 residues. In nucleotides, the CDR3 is TGTGCCAGCAGCCCCGGGACTAGCGGCTACGAGCAGTACTTC. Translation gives CASSPGTSGYEQYF.